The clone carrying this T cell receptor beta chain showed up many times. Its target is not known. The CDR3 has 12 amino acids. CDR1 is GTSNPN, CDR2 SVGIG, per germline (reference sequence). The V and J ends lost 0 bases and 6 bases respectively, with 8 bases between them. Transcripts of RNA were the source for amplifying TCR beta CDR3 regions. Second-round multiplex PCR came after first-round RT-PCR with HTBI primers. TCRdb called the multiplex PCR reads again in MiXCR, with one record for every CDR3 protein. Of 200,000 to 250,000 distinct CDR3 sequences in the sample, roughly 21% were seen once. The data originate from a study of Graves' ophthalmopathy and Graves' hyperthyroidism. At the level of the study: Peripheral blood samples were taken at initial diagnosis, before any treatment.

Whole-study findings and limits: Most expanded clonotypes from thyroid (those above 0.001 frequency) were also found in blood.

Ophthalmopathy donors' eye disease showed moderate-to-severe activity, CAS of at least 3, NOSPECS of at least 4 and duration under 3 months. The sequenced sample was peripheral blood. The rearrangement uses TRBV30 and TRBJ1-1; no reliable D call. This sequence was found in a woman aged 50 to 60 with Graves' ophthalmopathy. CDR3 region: CAWSVSGAEAFF. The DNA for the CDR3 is TGTGCCTGGAGTGTCTCCGGGGCTGAAGCTTTCTTT.